This TCR beta chain comes out of a study of shared clonotypes between healthy human individuals. Everyone who donated was a Caucasian adult who lived in Nashville, Tennessee. V lost 0 bases, J lost 3 bases, and 9 bases lay in between. CDR1 is SGHNT and CDR2 is YYREEE in the germline V gene (reference sequence). The CDR3 totals 15 residues. The unsorted PBMC sample used ten immunoSEQ deep assay plates. Assay used: immunoSEQ multiplex PCR; TCRdb lists only in-frame clones, some missing. The sample consists of a few hundred thousand clones, roughly four fifths of them appearing once. Sequencing was done on a sample of PBMCs. This chain links TRBV5-4 with TRBJ2-2; possible D gene TRBD2, 6 bases. This TCR was recovered from a woman between 35 and 50 years old in good health. Some clones in this sample may be carry-over from other donors' samples. CDR3 in DNA: TGTGCCAGCAGCTTGGGGGGGACTTACACCGGGGAGCTGTTTTTT. Its protein product is CASSLGGTYTGELFF.